This record concerns one T cell receptor (beta chain) sequence. No antigen is known for it. Original methodology: Out-of-frame sequences were removed, leaving about 2.2 million distinct TCRbeta sequences. Sequencing used immunoSEQ multiplex PCR; TCRdb keeps in-frame clones, though not all of them. V and J calls and clone size are those listed in that table; D and trimming were worked out from the DNA. Of 70,000 or so clones detected, roughly three quarters appear once; the ten largest clones hold around 2.6%. Single viable CD3+CD4+CD8-CD45RO+ cells were sorted as the memory CD4+ T cells. The data derive from a study of memory CD4+ T cells and cytomegalovirus serostatus. The germline gives CDR1 LNHDA, CDR2 SQIVND (reference sequence). The length of the CDR3 is 17 residues. V shed 2 bases and J 1 base; nucleotides not matched to a gene: 6. Study-wide findings and caveats: A US-trained random forest predicted CMV serostatus with median AUC around 0.9.

The sequence came from an adult in good health and CMV-seropositive. V and J are TRBV19 and TRBJ2-3; 10 bases agree with TRBD2. Sequencing was done on a sample of memory CD4+ T cells from blood. CDR3 protein: CASSIHGGTSGTDTQYF. Here the CDR3 DNA reads TGTGCCAGTAGTATACATGGTGGGACTAGCGGCACAGATACGCAGTATTTT.